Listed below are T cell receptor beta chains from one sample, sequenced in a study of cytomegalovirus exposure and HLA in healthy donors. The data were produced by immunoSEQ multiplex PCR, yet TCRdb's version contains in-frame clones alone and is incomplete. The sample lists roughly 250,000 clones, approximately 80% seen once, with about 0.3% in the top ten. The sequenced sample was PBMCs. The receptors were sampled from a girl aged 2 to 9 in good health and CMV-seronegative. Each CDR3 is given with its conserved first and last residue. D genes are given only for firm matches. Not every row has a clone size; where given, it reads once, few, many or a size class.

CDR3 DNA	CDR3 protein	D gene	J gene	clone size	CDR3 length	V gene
TGCAGTGCTATGCCGGTTGCTGAGCAGTTCTTC	CSAMPVAEQFF	NA	TRBJ2-1	NA	11	TRBV20-1
TGCAGCGTTGAAGTCGTTCGGGGGGGCCAGCAGTTCTTC	CSVEVVRGGQQFF	TRBD2	TRBJ2-1	NA	13	TRBV29-1
TGTGCCAGCAGCCCCCAGGCATTACGTGGAAATGAGCAGTTCTTC	CASSPQALRGNEQFF	NA	TRBJ2-1	once	15	TRBV7-2
TGTGCCAGCAGTTTATCCTACGGGGAGCAGTACTTC	CASSLSYGEQYF	NA	TRBJ2-7	NA	12	TRBV27
TGTGCCAGCAGCTCCAGGGCCGAGGATTATAGCAATCAGCCCCAGCATTTT	CASSSRAEDYSNQPQHF	NA	TRBJ1-5	NA	17	TRBV13
TGTGCCAGCAGCAAGGGAAGGGAGGGCCTAAGTAAATATGGCTACACCTTC	CASSKGREGLSKYGYTF	NA	TRBJ1-2	NA	17	TRBV7-9
TGTGCCAGCAATGTCCCGGGGGCAGATACGCAGTATTTT	CASNVPGADTQYF	NA	TRBJ2-3	NA	13	TRBV6-1
TGTGCCAGCAGCTCGACGGGGGAGAGGGGCTACACCTTC	CASSSTGERGYTF	NA	TRBJ1-2	NA	13	TRBV11-1
TGCAGCGTACAGGGTGGCAATCAGCCCCAGCATTTT	CSVQGGNQPQHF	NA	TRBJ1-5	NA	12	TRBV29-1
TGCGCCAGCAGGGCCGGGACTAGCGGGGAAACAGATACGCAGTATTTT	CASRAGTSGETDTQYF	TRBD2	TRBJ2-3	NA	16	TRBV5-1
TGTGCCAGCAGCTTAGCCGGGACAGGGGCCGCGTTTGGGCTCCACTTT	CASSLAGTGAAFGLHF	TRBD1	TRBJ1-6	once	16	TRBV7-9
TGTGCCAGCAGTTCGGAGCAGTATAGCAATCAGCCCCAGCATTTT	CASSSEQYSNQPQHF	NA	TRBJ1-5	NA	15	TRBV7-2
TGTGCCAGCAGCTTAGGGGTACAGGGTGTTAGTGCTTTCTTT	CASSLGVQGVSAFF	NA	TRBJ1-1	once	14	TRBV7-9
TGTGCCAGTAGTCCTCCGGGGTTTTATAATTCACCCCTCCACTTT	CASSPPGFYNSPLHF	NA	TRBJ1-6	NA	15	TRBV19
TGTGCCAGCAGCGTAAGCGGGGCCCTCAAGACCCAGTACTTC	CASSVSGALKTQYF	TRBD2	TRBJ2-5	few	14	TRBV9
TGTGCCAGCAGTGAAGGAACGGGGGACTACGAGCAGTACTTC	CASSEGTGDYEQYF	NA	TRBJ2-7	NA	14	TRBV6-1
TGTGCCAGCAGTGGCCGGGACAGGGTAGGCACTGAAGCTTTCTTT	CASSGRDRVGTEAFF	TRBD1	TRBJ1-1	NA	15	TRBV25-1
TGTGCCAGCAGCCACGGACTGGGTGAGCAGTTCTTC	CASSHGLGEQFF	NA	TRBJ2-1	NA	12	TRBV6-1
TGTTCCAGCAGGGGGGGCACCGGGGAGCTGTTTTTT	CSSRGGTGELFF	NA	TRBJ2-2	NA	12	TRBV7-9
TGTGCCAGCAGTTTCCCTCTATCGAGTGGAAACACCATATATTTT	CASSFPLSSGNTIYF	NA	TRBJ1-3	once	15	TRBV28
TGTGCCAGCAGCGAGGGACACAACTCCTACGAGCAGTACTTC	CASSEGHNSYEQYF	NA	TRBJ2-7	NA	14	TRBV9
TGCGCCAGCAGCTTGATAGGCAGGGACAATGAGCAGTTCTTC	CASSLIGRDNEQFF	NA	TRBJ2-1	NA	14	TRBV5-1
TGTGCCAGCAGCCCCGGACTAGCGGGAACCTACGAGCAGTACTTC	CASSPGLAGTYEQYF	TRBD2	TRBJ2-7	NA	15	TRBV2
TGTGCCAGCAGTTTCGCGACAGGGTCAGATACGCAGTATTTT	CASSFATGSDTQYF	TRBD1	TRBJ2-3	NA	14	TRBV7-3
TGCGCCAGCAGCTTGGGTGTGACACCCCCATTGGGCTACACCTTC	CASSLGVTPPLGYTF	NA	TRBJ1-2	NA	15	TRBV5-1
TGTGCCAGTAGTATTTACCCAGGGTCCACTGAAGCTTTCTTT	CASSIYPGSTEAFF	NA	TRBJ1-1	NA	14	TRBV19
TGTGCCAGCATAAGGACAGGGCCACGGAACTATGGCTACACCTTC	CASIRTGPRNYGYTF	TRBD1	TRBJ1-2	once	15	TRBV28
TGTGCCAGCAGTTCCCCGGGACAGGGGGAGGAAAAACTGTTTTTT	CASSSPGQGEEKLFF	TRBD1	TRBJ1-4	NA	15	TRBV28
TGTGCCAGCAGCGTATTGGGGGGGCTTTACAATGAGCAGTTCTTC	CASSVLGGLYNEQFF	NA	TRBJ2-1	NA	15	TRBV9
TGCGCCAGCAGCTCGCTAGCGGGGGGCTCCTACGAGCAGTACTTC	CASSSLAGGSYEQYF	TRBD2	TRBJ2-7	NA	15	TRBV5-1
TGTGCCAGCAGCGGGTCAGGGAAAGAGACCCAGTACTTC	CASSGSGKETQYF	NA	TRBJ2-5	NA	13	TRBV9
TGTGCCAGCAGTTTCCTTGGACTCCAGAGCACAGATACGCAGTATTTT	CASSFLGLQSTDTQYF	NA	TRBJ2-3	NA	16	TRBV28
TGCGCCAGCAGCCCTACCACAGGGGTGTACTATGGCTACACCTTC	CASSPTTGVYYGYTF	TRBD1	TRBJ1-2	NA	15	TRBV5-1
TGTGCCAGCAGTGACAAGGACAGACAAGAGACCCAGTACTTC	CASSDKDRQETQYF	NA	TRBJ2-5	NA	14	TRBV6-4
TGTGCCAGCAGCTTAGTTTTAGGGGGCTTCGCTGAAGCTTTCTTT	CASSLVLGGFAEAFF	TRBD1	TRBJ1-1	NA	15	TRBV7-9
TGTGCCAGCACTTCCCTTTTTCTATATAATTCACCCCTCCACTTT	CASTSLFLYNSPLHF	NA	TRBJ1-6	NA	15	TRBV6-5
TGTGCCAGCAGCATCAGGGTTAATTCACCCCTCCACTTT	CASSIRVNSPLHF	NA	TRBJ1-6	NA	13	TRBV11-2
TGTGCCATCAGTCACCGGGACAGGAACACTGAAGCTTTCTTT	CAISHRDRNTEAFF	TRBD1	TRBJ1-1	few	14	TRBV10-3
TGTGCCAGCAGCCAAGGGACTAGCGGGAGGATCTCCTACAATGAGCAGTTCTTC	CASSQGTSGRISYNEQFF	TRBD2	TRBJ2-1	NA	18	TRBV4-2
TGTGCCAGCAGCTCCGCTGAAACGACGGGAGAGACCCAGTACTTC	CASSSAETTGETQYF	NA	TRBJ2-5	few	15	TRBV7-9
TGTGCCAGCAGCCGAGGACAGGGTATTCTCTCTGGAAGCACCATATATTTT	CASSRGQGILSGSTIYF	TRBD1	TRBJ1-3	once	17	TRBV4-2
TGTGCCAGCAGCCGACAGGGAGGAACTGAAGCTTTCTTT	CASSRQGGTEAFF	TRBD1	TRBJ1-1	NA	13	TRBV7-3
TGTGCCAGCAGCGAAGCAGGGGGGCTGGGACATGAGCAGTTCTTC	CASSEAGGLGHEQFF	NA	TRBJ2-1	NA	15	TRBV14
TGTGCCAGCAGCCAACTGGCTTCTGGCCTCACCGGGGAGCTGTTTTTT	CASSQLASGLTGELFF	NA	TRBJ2-2	NA	16	TRBV14
TGCGCCAGCAGCCAAGATTTGGCCAGGCTGAGCTCCTACGAGCAGTACTTC	CASSQDLARLSSYEQYF	NA	TRBJ2-7	NA	17	TRBV4-1
TGCGCCAGCAGCGTTACTAGCGGGCGCTACAATGAGCAGTTCTTC	CASSVTSGRYNEQFF	TRBD2	TRBJ2-1	NA	15	TRBV5-1
TGTGCCAGTAGTATAGATCGTGTGGAGAACTATGGCTACACCTTC	CASSIDRVENYGYTF	NA	TRBJ1-2	NA	15	TRBV19